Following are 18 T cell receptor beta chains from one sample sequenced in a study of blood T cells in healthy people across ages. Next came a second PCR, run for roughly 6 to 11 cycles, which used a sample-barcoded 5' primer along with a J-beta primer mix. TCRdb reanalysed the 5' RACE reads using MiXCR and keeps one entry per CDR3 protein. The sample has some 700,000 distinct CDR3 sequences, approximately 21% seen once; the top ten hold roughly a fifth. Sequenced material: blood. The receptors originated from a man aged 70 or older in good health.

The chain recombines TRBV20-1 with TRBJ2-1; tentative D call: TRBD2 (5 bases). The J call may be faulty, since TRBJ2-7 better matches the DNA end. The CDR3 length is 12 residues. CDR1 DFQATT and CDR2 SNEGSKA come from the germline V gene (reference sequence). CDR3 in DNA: TGCAGTGCTAGAACCGGGGTCTACGAGCAGTACTTC. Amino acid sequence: CSARTGVYEQYF.

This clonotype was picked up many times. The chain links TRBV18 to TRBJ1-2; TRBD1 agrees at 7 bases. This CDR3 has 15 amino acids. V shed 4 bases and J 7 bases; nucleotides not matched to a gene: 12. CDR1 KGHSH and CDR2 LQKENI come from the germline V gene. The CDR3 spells CASSLTGTEGSGYTF. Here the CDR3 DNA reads TGTGCCAGCTCACTCACCGGGACAGAGGGAAGTGGCTACACCTTC. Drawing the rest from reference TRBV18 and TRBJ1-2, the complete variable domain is NAGVMQNPRHLVRRRGQEARLRCSPMKGHSHVYWYRQLPEEGLKFMVYLQKENIIDESGMPKERFSAEFPKEGPSILRIQQVVRGDSAAYFCASSLTGTEGSGYTFGSGTRLTVV.

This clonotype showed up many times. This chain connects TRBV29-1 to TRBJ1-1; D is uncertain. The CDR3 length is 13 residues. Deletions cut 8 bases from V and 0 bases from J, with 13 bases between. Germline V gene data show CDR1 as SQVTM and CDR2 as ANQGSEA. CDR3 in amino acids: CSTPGSMNTEAFF. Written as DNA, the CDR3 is TGCAGCACCCCGGGGAGTATGAACACTGAAGCTTTCTTT.

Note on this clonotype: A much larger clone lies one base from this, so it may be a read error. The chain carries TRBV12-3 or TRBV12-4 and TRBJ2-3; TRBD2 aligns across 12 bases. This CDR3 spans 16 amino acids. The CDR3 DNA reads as TGTGCCAGCAGTCCTCGACTAGCGGGGGTGGGAGATACGCCGTATTTT. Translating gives CASSPRLAGVGDTPYF.

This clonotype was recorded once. CDR3 DNA: TGTGCCAGCAGCCAAGTCCGTCCCGGATGGACTGAAGCTTTCTTT. Translating gives CASSQVRPGWTEAFF. The gene calls are TRBV4-2 and TRBJ1-1; no definite D call. V was shortened by 1 base and J by 5 bases, with 14 bases between the two germline ends. The CDR3 runs 15 residues. Germline loops: CDR1 LGHNA, CDR2 YNFKEQ.

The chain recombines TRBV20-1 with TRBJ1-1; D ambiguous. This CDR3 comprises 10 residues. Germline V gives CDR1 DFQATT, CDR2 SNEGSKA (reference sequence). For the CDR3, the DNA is TGCAGGAACCTGGGTACTGAAGCTTTCTTT. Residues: CRNLGTEAFF.

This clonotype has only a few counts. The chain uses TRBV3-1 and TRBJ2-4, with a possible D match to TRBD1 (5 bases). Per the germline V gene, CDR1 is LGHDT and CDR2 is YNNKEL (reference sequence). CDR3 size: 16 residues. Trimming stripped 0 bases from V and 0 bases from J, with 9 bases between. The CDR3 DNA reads TGTGCCAGCAGCCAAGAGACAGCCCTAGCCAAAAACATTCAGTACTTC. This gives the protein CASSQETALAKNIQYF.

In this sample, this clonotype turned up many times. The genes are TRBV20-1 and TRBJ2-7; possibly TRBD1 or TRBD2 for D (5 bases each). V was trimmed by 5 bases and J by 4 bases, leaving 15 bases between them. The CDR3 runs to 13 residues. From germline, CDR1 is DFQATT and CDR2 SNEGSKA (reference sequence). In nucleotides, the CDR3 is TGCAGTGCTCGCAGGGAGCTGTTGTACGAGCAGTACTTC. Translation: CSARRELLYEQYF.

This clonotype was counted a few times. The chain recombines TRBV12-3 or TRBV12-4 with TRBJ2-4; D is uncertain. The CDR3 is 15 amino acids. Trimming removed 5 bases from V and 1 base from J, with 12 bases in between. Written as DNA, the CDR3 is TGTGCCAGCAGTCCTGAGGTGGGGGCCAAAAACATTCAGTACTTC. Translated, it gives CASSPEVGAKNIQYF.

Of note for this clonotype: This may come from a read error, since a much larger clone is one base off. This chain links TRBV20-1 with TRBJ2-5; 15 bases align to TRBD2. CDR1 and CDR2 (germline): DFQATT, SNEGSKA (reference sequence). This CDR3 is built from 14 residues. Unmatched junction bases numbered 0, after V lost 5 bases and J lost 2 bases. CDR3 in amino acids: CSAGLAGGQETQYF. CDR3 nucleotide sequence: TGCAGTGCTGGACTAGCGGGGGGGCAAGAGACCCAGTACTTC.

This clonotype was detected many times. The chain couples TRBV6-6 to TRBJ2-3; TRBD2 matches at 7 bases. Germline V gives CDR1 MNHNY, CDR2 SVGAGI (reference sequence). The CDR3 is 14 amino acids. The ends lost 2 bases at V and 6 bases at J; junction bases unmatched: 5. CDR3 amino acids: CASSYGQGGDTQYF. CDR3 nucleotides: TGTGCCAGCAGTTACGGGCAGGGAGGGGATACGCAGTATTTT.

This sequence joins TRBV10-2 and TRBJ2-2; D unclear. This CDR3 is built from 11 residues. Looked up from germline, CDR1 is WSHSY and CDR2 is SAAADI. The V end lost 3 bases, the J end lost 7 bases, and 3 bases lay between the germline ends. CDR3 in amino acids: CASSDLGELFF. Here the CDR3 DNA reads TGCGCCAGCAGTGATCTCGGGGAGCTGTTTTTT.

The CDR3 sequence is CSVGNHNEQFF. In DNA form, the CDR3 reads TGCAGCGTTGGGAACCACAATGAGCAGTTCTTC. The J gene is TRBJ2-1, the V gene TRBV29-1; no clear D gene. Germline CDR1 reads SQVTM; CDR2 reads ANQGSEA. The V end lost 4 bases, the J end lost 5 bases, and 6 bases lay between the germline ends. The CDR3 runs to 11 residues.

CDR3 sequence (DNA): TGTGCCAGCAGTGGTGGGGGGTACTACGAGCAGTACTTC. It translates to CASSGGGYYEQYF. The chain links TRBV2 to TRBJ2-5; D is perhaps TRBD2 (6 bases). The tail of the sequence fits TRBJ2-7 better, so the J call may be wrong. This CDR3 region has 13 residues. Per germline, CDR1 SNHLY and CDR2 FYNNEI.

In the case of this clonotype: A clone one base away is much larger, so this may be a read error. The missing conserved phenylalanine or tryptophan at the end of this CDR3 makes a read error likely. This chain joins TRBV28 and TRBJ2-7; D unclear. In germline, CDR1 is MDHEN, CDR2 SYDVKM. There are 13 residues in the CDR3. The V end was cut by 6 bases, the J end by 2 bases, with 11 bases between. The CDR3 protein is CASRTTETYEQYS. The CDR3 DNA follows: TGTGCCAGCAGAACTACAGAGACCTACGAGCAGTACTCC.

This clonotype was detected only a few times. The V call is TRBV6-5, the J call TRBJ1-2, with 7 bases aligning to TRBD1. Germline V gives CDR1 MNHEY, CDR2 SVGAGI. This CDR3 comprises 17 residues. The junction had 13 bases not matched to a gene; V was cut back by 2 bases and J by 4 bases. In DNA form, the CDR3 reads TGTGCCAGCAGTTACCCAGTCGACAGGGCAGGCGTCTATGGCTACACCTTC. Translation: CASSYPVDRAGVYGYTF.

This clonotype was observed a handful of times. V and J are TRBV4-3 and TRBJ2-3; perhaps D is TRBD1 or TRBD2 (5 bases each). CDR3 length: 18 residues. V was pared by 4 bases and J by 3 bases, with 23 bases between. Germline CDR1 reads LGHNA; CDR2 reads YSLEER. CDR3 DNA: TGCGCCAGCAGCCGAAAGGGGCCCTGGTACCGGGAAACAGATACGCAGTATTTT. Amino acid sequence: CASSRKGPWYRETDTQYF.

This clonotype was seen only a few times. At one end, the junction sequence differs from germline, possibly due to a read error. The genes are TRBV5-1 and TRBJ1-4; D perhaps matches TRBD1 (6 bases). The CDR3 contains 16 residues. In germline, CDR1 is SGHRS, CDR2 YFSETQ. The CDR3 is CASSPIQGKEVEKLVF. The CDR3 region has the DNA TGCGCCAGCAGCCCTATACAGGGTAAGGAAGTTGAAAAACTGGTTTTT.